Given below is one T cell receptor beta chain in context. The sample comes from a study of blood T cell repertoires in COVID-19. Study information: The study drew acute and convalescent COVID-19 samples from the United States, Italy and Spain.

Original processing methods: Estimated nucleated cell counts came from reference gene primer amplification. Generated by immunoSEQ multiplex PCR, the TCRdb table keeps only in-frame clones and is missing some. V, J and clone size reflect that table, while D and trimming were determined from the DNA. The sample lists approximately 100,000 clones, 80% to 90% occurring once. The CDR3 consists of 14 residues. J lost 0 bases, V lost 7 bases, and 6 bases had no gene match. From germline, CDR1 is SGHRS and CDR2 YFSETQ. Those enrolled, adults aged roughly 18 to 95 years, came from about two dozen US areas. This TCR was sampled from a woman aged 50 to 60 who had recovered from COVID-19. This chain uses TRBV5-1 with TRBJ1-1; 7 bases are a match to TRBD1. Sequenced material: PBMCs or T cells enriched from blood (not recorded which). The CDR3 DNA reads TGCGCCAGCCGATCCGGGACAGTGAACACTGAAGCTTTCTTT. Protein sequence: CASRSGTVNTEAFF.